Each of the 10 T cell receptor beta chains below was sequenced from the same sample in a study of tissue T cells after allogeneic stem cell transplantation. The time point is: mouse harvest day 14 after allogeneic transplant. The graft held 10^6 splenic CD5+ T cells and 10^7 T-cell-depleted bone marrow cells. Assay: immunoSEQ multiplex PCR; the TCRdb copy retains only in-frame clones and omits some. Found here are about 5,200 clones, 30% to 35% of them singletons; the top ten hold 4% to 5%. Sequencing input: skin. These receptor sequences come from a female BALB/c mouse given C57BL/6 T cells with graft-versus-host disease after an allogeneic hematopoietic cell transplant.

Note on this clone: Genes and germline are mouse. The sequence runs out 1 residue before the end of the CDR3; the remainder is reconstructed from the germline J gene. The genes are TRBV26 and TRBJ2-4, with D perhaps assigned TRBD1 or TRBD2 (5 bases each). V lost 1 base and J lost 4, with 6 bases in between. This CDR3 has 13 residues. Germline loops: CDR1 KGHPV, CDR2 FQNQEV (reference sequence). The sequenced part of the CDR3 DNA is TGTGCCAGCAGTCTGTGGGGGAAAAACACCTTGTAC. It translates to CASSLWGKNTLY. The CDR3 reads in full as CASSLWGKNTLYF.

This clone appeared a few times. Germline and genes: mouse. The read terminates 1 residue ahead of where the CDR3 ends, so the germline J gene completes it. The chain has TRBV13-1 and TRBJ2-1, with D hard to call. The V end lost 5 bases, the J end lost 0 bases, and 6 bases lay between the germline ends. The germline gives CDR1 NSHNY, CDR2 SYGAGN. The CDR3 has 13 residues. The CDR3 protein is CASRSDNYAEQFF. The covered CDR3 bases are TGTGCCAGCAGGTCAGATAACTATGCTGAGCAGTTC.

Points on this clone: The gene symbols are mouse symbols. CDR3 DNA (partial): TGTGCCAGCAGTCCGACAGGGTGGGAACAGTAC. The encoded protein is CASSPTGWEQY. The CDR3 in its entirety is CASSPTGWEQYF. This rearrangement joins TRBV19 to TRBJ2-7, with 7 bases aligning to TRBD1. The read terminates 1 residue ahead of where the CDR3 ends, so the germline J gene completes it. This CDR3 has 12 residues. J gave up 7 bases and V 4 bases, and 5 bases lay outside the gene matches. The germline V gene has CDR1 FNHDT and CDR2 SITEND (reference sequence).

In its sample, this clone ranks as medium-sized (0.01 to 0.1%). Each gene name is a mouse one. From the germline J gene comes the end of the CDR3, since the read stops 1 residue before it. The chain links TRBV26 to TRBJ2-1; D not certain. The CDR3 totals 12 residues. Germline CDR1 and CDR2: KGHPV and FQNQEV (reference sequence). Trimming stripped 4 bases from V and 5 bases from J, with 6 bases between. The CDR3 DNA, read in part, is TGTGCCAGCAGTCGGCAGAATGCTGAGCAGTTC. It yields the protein CASSRQNAEQF. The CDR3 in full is CASSRQNAEQFF.

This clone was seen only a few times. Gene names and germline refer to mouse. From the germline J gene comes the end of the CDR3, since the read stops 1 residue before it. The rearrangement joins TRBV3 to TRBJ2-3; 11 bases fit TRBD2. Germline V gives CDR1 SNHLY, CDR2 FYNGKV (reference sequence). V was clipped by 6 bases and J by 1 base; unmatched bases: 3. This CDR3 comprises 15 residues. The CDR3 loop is CASSRDWGRAETLYF. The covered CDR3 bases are TGTGCCAGCAGTCGGGACTGGGGGCGTGCAGAAACGCTGTAT.

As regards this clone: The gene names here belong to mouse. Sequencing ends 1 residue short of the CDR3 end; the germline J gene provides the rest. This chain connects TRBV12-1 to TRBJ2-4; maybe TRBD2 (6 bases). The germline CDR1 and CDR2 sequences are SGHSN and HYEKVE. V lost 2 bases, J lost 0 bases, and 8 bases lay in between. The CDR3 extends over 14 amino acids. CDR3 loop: CASSHGLSQNTLYF. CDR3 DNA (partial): TGTGCCAGCTCTCACGGACTGAGTCAAAACACCTTGTAC.

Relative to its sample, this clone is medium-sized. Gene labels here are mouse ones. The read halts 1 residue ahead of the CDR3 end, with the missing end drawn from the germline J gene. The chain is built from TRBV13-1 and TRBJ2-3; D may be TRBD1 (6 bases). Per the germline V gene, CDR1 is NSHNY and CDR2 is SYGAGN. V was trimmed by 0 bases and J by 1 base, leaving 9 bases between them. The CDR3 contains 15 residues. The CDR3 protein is CASSDARGGAETLYF. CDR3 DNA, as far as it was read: TGTGCCAGCAGTGATGCCAGGGGCGGTGCAGAAACGCTGTAT.

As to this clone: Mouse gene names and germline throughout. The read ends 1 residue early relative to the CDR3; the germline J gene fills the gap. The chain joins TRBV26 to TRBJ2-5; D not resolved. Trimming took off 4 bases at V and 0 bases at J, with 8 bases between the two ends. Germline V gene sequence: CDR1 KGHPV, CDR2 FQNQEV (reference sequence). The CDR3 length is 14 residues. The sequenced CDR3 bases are TGTGCCAGCAGTCCCTCATTTAACCAAGACACCCAGTAC. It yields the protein CASSPSFNQDTQY. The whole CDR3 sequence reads CASSPSFNQDTQYF.

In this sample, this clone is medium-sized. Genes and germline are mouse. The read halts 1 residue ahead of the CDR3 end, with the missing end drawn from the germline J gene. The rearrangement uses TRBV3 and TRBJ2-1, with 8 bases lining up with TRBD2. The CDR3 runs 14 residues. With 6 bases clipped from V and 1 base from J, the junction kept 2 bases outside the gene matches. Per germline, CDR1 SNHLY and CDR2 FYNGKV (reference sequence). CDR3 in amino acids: CASRGDWNYAEQFF. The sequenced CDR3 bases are TGTGCCAGCAGGGGGGACTGGAACTATGCTGAGCAGTTC.

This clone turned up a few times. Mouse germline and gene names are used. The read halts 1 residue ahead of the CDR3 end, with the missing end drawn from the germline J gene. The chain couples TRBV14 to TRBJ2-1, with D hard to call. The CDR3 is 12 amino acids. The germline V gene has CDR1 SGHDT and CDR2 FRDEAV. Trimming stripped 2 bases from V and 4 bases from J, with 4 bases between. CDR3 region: CASSLQYAEQFF. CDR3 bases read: TGTGCCAGCAGTTTACAGTATGCTGAGCAGTTC.